This T cell receptor beta chain comes out of a study of CXCR3-negative and CXCR3-positive naive CD8 T cells. Study-level information: Cumulative TRB read yield was roughly 140 million, averaging about 1.5 +/- 0.3 million per library. The study's findings and limits: Naive CXCR3-positive and CXCR3-negative cells shared TRBV-TRBJ usage; memory cells diverged. The authors found comparable surface CD5 between naive subsets and inferred TCR strength from TRB CDR3 properties. For CXCR3-positive naive cells, TRB CDR3s were more hydrophobic than those of CXCR3-negative naive cells.

Concerning this clonotype itself: Its antigen is undetermined.

There are 15 residues in the CDR3. CDR1 and CDR2 from the germline V gene are KGHSH and LQKENI. Naive CD8+ T cells had a CD45RO-CCR7+CD27+CD95- phenotype. It was by 5' RACE with UMI labels that the TRB cDNA libraries were prepared. Each CDR3 protein gets one entry in TCRdb, which reprocessed the 5' RACE reads and gives no DNA. The table gives some 60,000 distinct CDR3 sequences; the top ten clones make up roughly 0.58% of it. Sequences were obtained from naive CXCR3+ CD8+ T cells from blood. Subset: CD45RO-CCR7+CD27+CD95- naive CD8+ T cells expressing CXCR3 (TNR3+). The clonotype was recovered from a human donor in good health. Some clones in this sample may be carry-over from other donors' samples. This sequence joins TRBV18 and TRBJ1-2; the D call of TRBD1 rests on TCRdb alone, since no DNA is present to check it. The CDR3 spells CASSPGQGEYYGYTF.